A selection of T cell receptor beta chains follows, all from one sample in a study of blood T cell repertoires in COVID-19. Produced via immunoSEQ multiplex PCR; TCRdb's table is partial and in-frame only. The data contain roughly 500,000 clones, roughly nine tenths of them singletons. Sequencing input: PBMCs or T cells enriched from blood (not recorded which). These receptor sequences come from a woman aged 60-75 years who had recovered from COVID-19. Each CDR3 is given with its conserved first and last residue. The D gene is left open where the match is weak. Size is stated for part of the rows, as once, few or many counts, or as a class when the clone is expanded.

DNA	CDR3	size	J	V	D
TGTGCCACCAGTGACTCTAGACAGGGTGAGAATCAGCCCCAGCATTTT	CATSDSRQGENQPQHF	.	TRBJ1-5	TRBV24-1	TRBD1
TGTGCCAGTAGTTACCCCGACAGGGGGTTAACTGAAGCTTTCTTT	CASSYPDRGLTEAFF	once	TRBJ1-1	TRBV19	TRBD1
TGTGCCAGCAGCTTCCGCTGGCAGATACAAGAAAAACTGTTTTTT	CASSFRWQIQEKLFF	.	TRBJ1-4	TRBV5-5	.
TGTGCCAGCAGTGAAGCGCTTGTACGGGGGAGGGGCTACACCTTC	CASSEALVRGRGYTF	.	TRBJ1-2	TRBV2	.
TGTGCCAGCAGCTTAGCAGGGACAGTTTCCTCCTACGAGCAGTACTTC	CASSLAGTVSSYEQYF	.	TRBJ2-7	TRBV7-8	TRBD1
TGTGCCAGCAGCTTGGCTAGCGGGGGGCTCGGGGAGCTGTTTTTT	CASSLASGGLGELFF	.	TRBJ2-2	TRBV5-6	TRBD2
TGCAGTGCTAGTAGAAAAATTCCGGGGACTAGCAAAGACAATGAGCAGTTCTTC	CSASRKIPGTSKDNEQFF	.	TRBJ2-1	TRBV20-1	TRBD2
TGTGCCAGTAGTTTCGGCGGGGATTCACCCCTCCACTTT	CASSFGGDSPLHF	.	TRBJ1-6	TRBV19	.
TGTGCCAGCAGCCAAGACCCATTACAGGGGGATGAGAATGAGCAGTTCTTC	CASSQDPLQGDENEQFF	.	TRBJ2-1	TRBV3-1/TRBV3-2	TRBD1
TGTGCCTGGAGGGAACCGACAGGGGTAGGTGAAGCTTTCTTT	CAWREPTGVGEAFF	.	TRBJ1-1	TRBV30	TRBD1
TGCGCCAGCAGCCGGTTTCGGACAGGGATTTACTCTGGGGCCAACGTCCTGACTTTC	CASSRFRTGIYSGANVLTF	.	TRBJ2-6	TRBV5-1	TRBD1
TGTGCCAGCAGCTTCCCCGGGACAGGGTACAATGAGCAGTTCTTC	CASSFPGTGYNEQFF	.	TRBJ2-1	TRBV11-3	TRBD1
TGTGCCAGCTCGGGGGGCCGGACAGGGAGCAATCAGCCCCAGCATTTT	CASSGGRTGSNQPQHF	.	TRBJ1-5	TRBV3-1/TRBV3-2	TRBD1
TGTGCCAGCAGCTCTAAGGCAGGGGGCTCCTACGAGCAGTACTTC	CASSSKAGGSYEQYF	.	TRBJ2-7	TRBV9	TRBD1
TGTGCCTGGAAAAGTCTCTCCTCTACCTCCGGGGAGCTGTTTTTT	CAWKSLSSTSGELFF	once	TRBJ2-2	TRBV30	.
TGTGCCAGCAGTTATTATGCGGTTAGCACAGATACGCAGTATTTT	CASSYYAVSTDTQYF	.	TRBJ2-3	TRBV6-2/TRBV6-3	.
TGTGCCAGCAGCCAAGGGGGAGCCGGGGCTTTCTTT	CASSQGGAGAFF	.	TRBJ1-1	TRBV3-1/TRBV3-2	.
TGTGCCAGCAGCCCGGACAGAAGTTACTATGGCTACACCTTC	CASSPDRSYYGYTF	once	TRBJ1-2	TRBV7-9	.
TGTGCCAGCAGCACGACACCGAGCAATCAGCCCCAGCATTTT	CASSTTPSNQPQHF	.	TRBJ1-5	TRBV3-1/TRBV3-2	.
TGTGCCACCAGCAGCGAAAGACATCCGTTGGACTATGGCTACACCTTC	CATSSERHPLDYGYTF	few	TRBJ1-2	TRBV15	.
TGTGCCAGCAGGGGAGGCAGGTTTAATGAGCAGTTCTTC	CASRGGRFNEQFF	.	TRBJ2-1	TRBV2	.
TGTGCCAGCAGTTCTCTCAGGACAGGGACCAGCTCTGGGGCCAACGTCCTGACTTTC	CASSSLRTGTSSGANVLTF	.	TRBJ2-6	TRBV27	TRBD1
TGTGCCAGCCGAAGTGGCGCAGGGGGCTTCTACGAGCAGTACTTC	CASRSGAGGFYEQYF	once	TRBJ2-7	TRBV7-9	TRBD1
TGTGCCAGCAGTGAAGGGGCCAGAAATTCACCCCTCCACTTT	CASSEGARNSPLHF	.	TRBJ1-6	TRBV2	.
TGTGCCAGCAGTTTCAGGACAGGGTTGGACTATGGCTACACCTTC	CASSFRTGLDYGYTF	.	TRBJ1-2	TRBV27	TRBD1
TGTGCCAGCAGCAGACTAGCGGGGGGGCCCGGGGAGCTGTTTTTT	CASSRLAGGPGELFF	.	TRBJ2-2	TRBV7-6	TRBD2
TGCGCCAGCAGCCGGACAGGGACCCTTAATCAGCCCCAGCATTTT	CASSRTGTLNQPQHF	.	TRBJ1-5	TRBV5-1	TRBD1
TGTGCCAGCAGTTTATCTGGGGGCCCTCAAGGTGGCTACACCTTC	CASSLSGGPQGGYTF	.	TRBJ1-2	TRBV27	.
TGTGCCAGCAGTCCGGGACAGGGCCTCGTAAGCTATGGCTACACCTTC	CASSPGQGLVSYGYTF	.	TRBJ1-2	TRBV27	TRBD1
TGTGCCAGCAGCCAAGAGGGCAGGGGAGGGAGTGGGACCCAGTACTTC	CASSQEGRGGSGTQYF	.	TRBJ2-5	TRBV3-1/TRBV3-2	.
TGTGCCAGCACCTTTAAGGGACAGCTTATGAACACTGAAGCTTTCTTT	CASTFKGQLMNTEAFF	.	TRBJ1-1	TRBV5-6	TRBD1
TGTGCCAGCACCTTGACTAGCGGGGGTGATACGCAGTATTTT	CASTLTSGGDTQYF	.	TRBJ2-3	TRBV2	TRBD2
TGTGCCAGCAGCCAAGTAGAGAAAAAACTGTTTTTT	CASSQVEKKLFF	.	TRBJ1-4	TRBV14	.
TGTGCCAGCAGCCAAGACCCAGGGGGAAGTGGGGGAGGCACCGGGGAGCTGTTTTTT	CASSQDPGGSGGGTGELFF	.	TRBJ2-2	TRBV4-2	.
TGTGCCAGCAGTGAGGGGACTAGCGCTTACAATGAGCAGTTCTTC	CASSEGTSAYNEQFF	.	TRBJ2-1	TRBV6-1	TRBD2
TGCGCCAGCAGCCTGGACCCGGGGACCGGGGAGCTGTTTTTT	CASSLDPGTGELFF	.	TRBJ2-2	TRBV5-1	.
TGTGCCAGCAGTGGGGGGCCTCCGGGACAGGGTTATGGCTACACCTTC	CASSGGPPGQGYGYTF	.	TRBJ1-2	TRBV6-1	TRBD1
TGCGCCAGCAGCTTAAGACTAGCGGGCGGCACCGGGGAGCTGTTTTTT	CASSLRLAGGTGELFF	.	TRBJ2-2	TRBV5-1	TRBD2
TGTGCCAGCAGCTTTCAGCGTTACAATGAGCAGTTCTTC	CASSFQRYNEQFF	.	TRBJ2-1	TRBV7-2	.
TGTGCCAGCTCAGGGACAGATAATTCACCCCTCCACTTT	CASSGTDNSPLHF	.	TRBJ1-6	TRBV18	TRBD1
TGTGCCAGCAGTCAAGAAGGACAGGGGAATCAGCCCCAGCATTTT	CASSQEGQGNQPQHF	.	TRBJ1-5	TRBV2	TRBD1
TGTGCCAGCTCTAACGAGGAGATTGGAAACACCATATATTTT	CASSNEEIGNTIYF	.	TRBJ1-3	TRBV6-5	.
TGCGCCAGCAGCCAAGAACAGGGGCCCGGGGAGCTGTTTTTT	CASSQEQGPGELFF	.	TRBJ2-2	TRBV4-1	TRBD1
TGTGCCAGCAGTTACCCGGGGACAGGGGGGAACACTGAAGCTTTCTTT	CASSYPGTGGNTEAFF	.	TRBJ1-1	TRBV6-6	TRBD1
TGTGCCAGCAGTTACGAGGAACAGTACTTC	CASSYEEQYF	.	TRBJ2-4	TRBV6-6	.
TGTGCCTGGAGTGTAAATACAGGAGGGACCACTGAAGCTTTCTTT	CAWSVNTGGTTEAFF	.	TRBJ1-1	TRBV30	.